This entry features one T cell receptor beta chain sequence. This sample is part of a study of blood T cell repertoires in COVID-19. Study-level information: Collection of acute and convalescent COVID-19 samples took place in the United States, Italy and Spain.

V gave up 9 bases and J gave up 3 bases, with 15 bases separating them. The germline gives CDR1 MDHEN, CDR2 SYDVKM. CDR3 length: 13 residues. Assay used: immunoSEQ multiplex PCR; TCRdb lists only in-frame clones, some missing. The table records around 92,000 clones, approximately 92% of them present only once. The sequenced sample consisted of peripheral blood. The sequence derives from a woman of 80 years or more with active COVID-19. This chain connects TRBV28 to TRBJ2-7; D uncertain. CDR3 nucleotide sequence: TGTGCCAGTACTCACAGTGTTTACTACGAGCAGTACTTC. Encoded protein: CASTHSVYYEQYF. Full variable domain (rest looked up from reference TRBV28 and TRBJ2-7): DVKVTQSSRYLVKRTGEKVFLECVQDMDHENMFWYRQDPGLGLRLIYFSYDVKMKEKGDIPEGYSVSREKKERFSLILESASTNQTSMYLCASTHSVYYEQYFGPGTRLTVT.